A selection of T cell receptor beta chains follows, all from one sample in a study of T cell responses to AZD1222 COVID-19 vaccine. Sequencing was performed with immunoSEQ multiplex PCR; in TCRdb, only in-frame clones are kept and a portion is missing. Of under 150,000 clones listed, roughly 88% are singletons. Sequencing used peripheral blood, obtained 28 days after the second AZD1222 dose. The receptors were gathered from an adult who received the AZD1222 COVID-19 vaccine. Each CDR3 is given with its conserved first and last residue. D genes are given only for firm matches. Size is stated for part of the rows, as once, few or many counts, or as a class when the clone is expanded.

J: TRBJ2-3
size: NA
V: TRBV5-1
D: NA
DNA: TGCGCCAGCAGCTTGAGTGGGGGAAGGAGCACAGATACGCAGTATTTT
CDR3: CASSLSGGRSTDTQYF

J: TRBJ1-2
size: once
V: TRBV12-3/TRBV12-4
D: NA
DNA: TGTGCCAGCAGTTTAGACCCGAGCTATGGCTACACCTTC
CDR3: CASSLDPSYGYTF

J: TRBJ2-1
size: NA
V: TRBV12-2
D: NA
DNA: TGTGCAAGTCGCTTATGCTTCCGGGACAGGGGAGAAGGTCTAGCGGGTTACAATGAGCAGTTCTTC
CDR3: CASRLCFRDRGEGLAGYNEQFF

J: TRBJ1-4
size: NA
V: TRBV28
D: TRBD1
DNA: TGTGCCAGCAGTTTAGGACAGGTTGCAACTAATGAAAAACTGTTTTTT
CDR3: CASSLGQVATNEKLFF

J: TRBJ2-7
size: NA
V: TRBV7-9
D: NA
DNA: TGTGCCAGCAGCTTAGCGGGGACACCTAAAGACGAGCAGTACTTC
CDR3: CASSLAGTPKDEQYF

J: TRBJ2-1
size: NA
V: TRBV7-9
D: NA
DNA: TGTGCCAGCAGCCCCCAAGCCCTTAACTCCTACAATGAGCAGTTCTTC
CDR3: CASSPQALNSYNEQFF

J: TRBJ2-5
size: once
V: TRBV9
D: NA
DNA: TGTGCCAGCAGCGTGAATCCGGGGGTCCAAGAGACCCAGTACTTC
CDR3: CASSVNPGVQETQYF

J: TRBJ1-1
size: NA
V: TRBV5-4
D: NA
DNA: TGTGCCAGCAGCTTGGTGGGGGGCGCCGGCACTGAAGCTTTCTTT
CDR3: CASSLVGGAGTEAFF

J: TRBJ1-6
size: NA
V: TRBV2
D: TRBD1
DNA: TGTGCCAGCATCCTCGAGGGGACAGTGAGTTCACCCCTCCACTTT
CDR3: CASILEGTVSSPLHF

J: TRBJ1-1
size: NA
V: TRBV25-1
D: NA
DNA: TGTGCCAGCAGAGAAACAGCGAACACTGAAGCTTTCTTT
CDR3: CASRETANTEAFF

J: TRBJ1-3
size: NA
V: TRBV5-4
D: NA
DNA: TGTGCCAGCAGCTTGGCCCTTCAAAACACCATATATTTT
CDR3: CASSLALQNTIYF

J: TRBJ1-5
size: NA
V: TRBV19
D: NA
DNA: TGTGCCAGTAGTATACAGGGTACGCCCCAGCATTTT
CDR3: CASSIQGTPQHF

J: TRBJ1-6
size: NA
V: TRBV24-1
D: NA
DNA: TGTGCCACCAGTGAGGGGGACTCTTATAATTCACCCCTCCACTTT
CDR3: CATSEGDSYNSPLHF